This TCR beta chain is from a study of regulatory dendritic cells for organ transplantation. Study observations and caveats: Of resting T cell subsets, memory CD8+ had the most alloreactive clonotypes. Regulatory dendritic cells appeared to expand memory CD8+ clones less than mature ones.

To note about this clone: The antigen is not known.

Profiled with immunoSEQ multiplex PCR; TCRdb holds only in-frame clones, not every one. Of about 30,000 clones in the sample, roughly 80% were seen once. In germline, CDR1 is SGDLS, CDR2 YYNGEE. V was shortened by 6 bases and J by 2 bases, with 16 bases between the two germline ends. The CDR3 covers 15 residues. The rearrangement links TRBV9 to TRBJ2-3, with D perhaps matching TRBD2 (6 bases). The receptor's source is a human donor in good health. The sample comprised naive CD4+ T cells from blood. Sample subset: CD45RA+ naive T cells. The CDR3 here is CASKEGDLLTDTQYF. The CDR3 region has the DNA TGTGCCAGCAAGGAAGGGGACTTACTCACAGATACGCAGTATTTT.